The 16 T cell receptor beta chains listed next were all sequenced from one sample in a study of glioma-infiltrating T cells after dendritic cell vaccination (dated by TCRdb to 2015 to 2016). Libraries were built with the immunoSEQ multiplex PCR assay. As stored in TCRdb, this immuneACCESS dataset retains in-frame rearrangements with V and J assigned. A fraction of the clones does not appear; measured against another copy, unresolved V genes explain less than half of the discrepancy, and the remainder lacks a known reason. This sample gives nearly 85,000 clones in total; over 85% of them show up just once. In total, the top ten clones hold about 3.2% of the sample. Material: blood, obtained before dendritic cell vaccination. These receptors were collected from a human donor with glioblastoma.

This clone was seen a few times. The chain carries TRBV5-1 and TRBJ2-7; 8 bases align to TRBD1. CDR1 and CDR2 from the germline V gene are SGHRS and YFSETQ. V shed 0 bases, J shed 0 bases, and the junction held 2 bases outside the gene matches. This CDR3 has 15 residues. DNA for the CDR3: TGCGCCAGCAGCTTGGAGACAGGGGCCTCCTACGAGCAGTACTTC. Its translation: CASSLETGASYEQYF.

The gene calls are TRBV5-1 and TRBJ2-7, with TRBD1 matching over 9 bases. This CDR3 is 13 amino acids long. Germline CDR1 is SGHRS and CDR2 is YFSETQ. Trimming removed 0 bases from V and 12 bases from J; junction bases left unmatched: 7. CDR3 nucleotide sequence: TGCGCCAGCAGCTTGGTGGGACAGGGAAAGCCGTACTTC. Protein sequence: CASSLVGQGKPYF.

This rearrangement joins TRBV5-6 to TRBJ1-4; 10 nucleotides match TRBD1. The CDR3 runs 14 residues. Losses at the gene ends were 2 bases for V and 6 bases for J; bases not matched to a gene: 1. CDR1 and CDR2 (germline): SGHDT, YYEEEE. CDR3 residues: CASSFGTGDEKLFF. Here the CDR3 DNA reads TGTGCCAGCAGCTTTGGGACAGGGGATGAAAAACTGTTTTTT.

In the case of this clone: Additional DNA sequences in this sample encode the identical CDR3. V and J are TRBV6-1 and TRBJ1-5, with TRBD1 matching over 8 bases. With V trimmed by 2 bases and J by 3 bases, 0 bases remained unmatched. This CDR3 comprises 14 residues. Germline V gives CDR1 MNHNS, CDR2 SASEGT. Here the CDR3 DNA reads TGTGCCAGCAGTGAACAGGGGGCCAATCAGCCCCAGCATTTT. This encodes CASSEQGANQPQHF.

The rearrangement links TRBV29-1 to TRBJ1-2; a weak D match, TRBD1 (5 bases). The CDR3 spans 12 residues. The germline CDR1 and CDR2 sequences are SQVTM and ANQGSEA. V was pared by 4 bases and J by 8 bases, with 14 bases between. The CDR3 sequence is CSVAAGGGGYTF. DNA of the CDR3: TGCAGCGTTGCTGCGGGGGGAGGGGGCTACACCTTC.

The CDR3 DNA reads TGCGCCAGCAGCTTGGAGGGACATTACAATGAGCAGTTCTTC. Its protein product is CASSLEGHYNEQFF. The rearrangement joins TRBV5-1 to TRBJ2-1, with D possibly matching TRBD1 (6 bases). Germline V gene sequence: CDR1 SGHRS, CDR2 YFSETQ. The ends were cut back, 0 bases at V and 4 bases at J, with 8 bases in the middle. The CDR3 loop spans 14 amino acids.

This clone was picked up a small number of times. The chain is built from TRBV11-2 and TRBJ2-7, with D perhaps TRBD2 (5 bases). The CDR3 is made up of 11 amino acids. V lost 5 bases to trimming and J lost 9 bases, with 11 bases between them. Germline CDR1 and CDR2: SGHAT and FQNNGV. The DNA of the CDR3 is TGTGCCAGCAGCCGGGGTTGGGGGCAGTACTTC. It yields the protein CASSRGWGQYF.

The chain carries TRBV10-3 and TRBJ1-6; TRBD1 is a possible D gene (5 bases). V lost 3 bases and J lost 6, with 6 bases in between. CDR1 is ENHRY, CDR2 SYGVKD, per germline. This CDR3 is built from 13 residues. The CDR3 protein is CAISDRANSPLHF. The CDR3 nucleotides are TGTGCCATCAGTGACAGGGCTAATTCACCCCTCCACTTT.

The chain combines TRBV5-1 with TRBJ1-1; no reliable D call. The CDR3 contains 15 residues. The ends were cut back, 0 bases at V and 4 bases at J, with 13 bases in the middle. Germline lookup yields CDR1 SGHRS and CDR2 YFSETQ. The CDR3 DNA follows: TGCGCCAGCAGCTTGGCCGGAGGGCTCAGCACTGAAGCTTTCTTT. This gives the protein CASSLAGGLSTEAFF.

V usage is TRBV30 and J usage is TRBJ2-3; 11 bases map to TRBD1. The germline CDR1 and CDR2 sequences are GTSNPN and SVGIG (reference sequence). Trimming at V came to 2 bases and at J to 4 bases, leaving 5 bases not matched to a gene. The CDR3 is 15 residues long. CDR3 DNA sequence: TGTGCCTGGAGTCAACGGACAGGGGGCGCAGATACGCAGTATTTT. It yields the protein CAWSQRTGGADTQYF.

The V gene is TRBV29-1, the J gene TRBJ2-2; the match to TRBD1 covers 10 bases. In germline, CDR1 is SQVTM, CDR2 ANQGSEA. V lost 7 bases, J lost 5 bases, and 7 bases stayed unmatched. The CDR3 totals 14 residues. DNA for the CDR3: TGCAGCGCTCGGACAGGGGGGGTAACCGGGGAGCTGTTTTTT. Encoded protein: CSARTGGVTGELFF.

This CDR3 reads CASFRGKRYGYTF. CDR3 nucleotide sequence: TGCGCCAGCTTCAGAGGTAAGCGTTATGGCTACACCTTC. The V and J genes are TRBV10-1 and TRBJ1-2, with D uncertain. Germline loops: CDR1 WNHNN, CDR2 SYGVQD (reference sequence). The CDR3 is made up of 13 amino acids. Trimming shortened V by 8 bases and J by 5 bases, and 15 bases separated the two germline ends.

The chain has TRBV6-1 and TRBJ1-5; D is unclear. Trimming took 6 bases from V and 9 from J, leaving 18 bases between them. The CDR3 is 14 residues long. Germline loops: CDR1 MNHNS, CDR2 SASEGT. The CDR3 DNA sequence: TGTGCCAGCAGGATACCCGGGAGCGCCGGGCCCCAGCATTTT. It yields the protein CASRIPGSAGPQHF.

CDR3 loop: CASSQGLAGAGDTQYF. CDR3 sequence (DNA): TGTGCCAGCAGCCAAGGACTAGCGGGGGCAGGGGATACGCAGTATTTT. The chain has TRBV7-6 and TRBJ2-3; 13 nucleotides agree with TRBD2. Looked up from germline, CDR1 is SGHVS and CDR2 is FNYEAQ. J was trimmed by 6 bases and V by 5 bases; bases with no gene match: 8. The CDR3 is made up of 16 amino acids.

The rearrangement joins TRBV18 to TRBJ1-1, with a possible D match to TRBD1 (5 bases). The CDR3 covers 14 residues. V shed 6 bases and J shed 2 bases, with 13 bases lying between them. Germline values: CDR1 KGHSH, CDR2 LQKENI. The CDR3 sequence: CASSTEGLNTEAFF. In DNA, the CDR3 is TGTGCCAGCTCTACAGAGGGACTAAACACTGAAGCTTTCTTT.

The V and J genes are TRBV30 and TRBJ2-7; D remains unclear. Trimming removed 2 bases at V and 0 bases at J, with 11 bases between. This CDR3 has 14 residues. Germline V lookup: CDR1 GTSNPN, CDR2 SVGIG (reference sequence). CDR3 region: CAWSYRTPSYEQYF. The DNA of the CDR3 is TGTGCCTGGAGTTACAGAACGCCCTCCTACGAGCAGTACTTC.